This T cell receptor (beta chain) came from a study of OX40 agonist ivuxolimab in advanced cancers. Describing the broader study: Ivuxolimab, which targeted the costimulatory receptor OX40 (CD134), was an agonistic, fully human IgG2 monoclonal antibody. Intravenous ivuxolimab was administered to patients every 2 weeks at six dose levels: 0.01, 0.1, 0.3, 1.5, 3 and 10 mg/kg. Of the approximately 50 dose-escalation patients, hepatocellular carcinoma was present in around 20, melanoma in approximately 15, renal cell carcinoma in 9 and head and neck cancer in 9. The dose-escalation cohort was around 83% male with a mean age of roughly 62 years, ranging from roughly 20 to 80. Prior anti-PD-1, anti-PD-L1 or anti-CTLA-4 therapy was permitted, and approximately 40% of dose-escalation patients had received checkpoint inhibitors. Partial responses occurred in three dose-escalation patients: two with cutaneous melanoma and one with hepatocellular carcinoma. The point of sequencing TCRbeta in the periphery was to test whether ivuxolimab changed TCR sequence diversity and drove clonal T-cell expansion. The paper covers the monotherapy dose-escalation part of the phase I ivuxolimab trial, which included N ≈ 50 patients. Overall study outcomes, separate from this receptor: Low levels of normalized T-cell clonal expansion were also seen in some nonresponding patients. On average, CD8+ T cells showed more expanded clones than CD4+ T cells after ivuxolimab. At doses from 0.1 to 3.0 mg/kg, clonal expansion was seen in both CD4+ and CD8+ blood T cells between baseline and week 6. The antigen specificity of the peripheral T cells that underwent clonal expansion was not determined. In the 0.1-3.0 mg/kg groups, partial responders had among the lowest normalized peripheral clonal expansion, particularly in CD8+ T cells.

Patients with autoimmune disease history or receiving systemic immunosuppression were excluded from the trial. Peripheral blood for TCR sequencing was collected from all dose cohorts at baseline, on cycle 4 day 1, and on cycle 7 day 1. Samples came from an open-label, multicenter, first-in-human phase I dose-escalation trial of ivuxolimab. The trial enrolled adults with locally advanced or metastatic head and neck squamous cell, hepatocellular, melanoma or renal cell carcinoma. CD4+ and CD8+ T cells were sorted separately from peripheral blood before TCR sequencing. The CDR3 contains 16 residues, cysteine and phenylalanine counted. Solely the CDR3 DNA is kept, with 48 bases framed from the first base. V loses 0 bases, J loses 13 bases, and the germline ends lie 23 bases apart. The germline V gene yields SGHRS for CDR1 and YFSETQ for CDR2. For sequencing of the TCRbeta CDR3 region, genomic DNA was extracted from the sorted cells. The immunoSEQ Assay was used for sequencing of TCRbeta CDR3 regions. The table was pulled from immuneACCESS by TCRdb, which kept in-frame rearrangements only. Such tables lose some clones; where checked, under half of the loss comes from unresolved V genes, and the rest has no known cause. This sample comprises tens of thousands of clones, around 90% of them detected only once. The ten largest clonotypes hold 5.4% of the sample.

Remarks on this clone: Its antigen has not been determined. Qualities for individual bases were not recorded, and no much larger clone is one base off.

The sample here was CD4+ or CD8+ T cells sorted from blood, taken in a trial of the OX40 agonist ivuxolimab. This TCR was recovered from an adult with an advanced solid tumor such as melanoma, head and neck, liver or kidney cancer. Recombination connected TRBV5-1 to TRBJ2-1; a weak D assignment points to TRBD2 (7 bases agree). The DNA sequence reads TGCGCCAGCAGCTTGGCCAAGGGGGAGGGCCCTGCTTTTCAGTTCTTC. The resulting protein is CASSLAKGEGPAFQFF.